This T cell receptor beta chain was sequenced in a study of T-cell memory formation after mild COVID-19. Study-wide points: The study found contracting CD4+ clones mainly in CM and EM and contracting CD8+ clones in EMRA. A second wave of clones peaked on day 37, and their SARS-CoV-2 specificity went unconfirmed. A balance of CD4 and CD8 characterized clones contracting day 15 to 85, whereas later expanders leaned CD4+.

Sample barcodes and UMIs were carried by the TCR alpha and TCR beta cDNA libraries that 5'RACE generated with constant-segment primers. Each CDR3 protein gets one entry after TCRdb re-called the 5' RACE reads with MiXCR. The table records about 250,000 distinct CDR3 sequences, about 17% of them present only once. The CDR3 loop spans 15 amino acids. In germline, CDR1 is MGHDK, CDR2 SYGVNS. Trimming stripped 2 bases from V and 5 bases from J, with 14 bases between. This clonotype was counted at least ten times. The antigen remains undetermined. The TCR originated in a man aged 18 to 30 who had mild COVID-19 (a few samples of this study predate the infection). Cell type and time point are not known. Sequencing was performed on PBMCs or a T cell subset sorted from them (not recorded which). The chain uses TRBV25-1 and TRBJ2-3, with D tentatively TRBD2 (6 bases). The CDR3 is CASSESAGAGDTQYF. In DNA, the CDR3 is TGTGCCAGCAGTGAAAGTGCTGGAGCGGGAGATACGCAGTATTTT.